This T cell receptor beta chain appears in the sequencing data of a study of identical twins. TCRdb passed the 5' RACE reads through MiXCR, listing each CDR3 protein once. This repertoire shows fewer than 500,000 distinct CDR3 sequences, roughly 26% found once; its top ten account for about 3%. Study results and limitations: Out-of-frame TCR alpha sharing in monozygotic twins exceeded recombination model predictions.

A remark on this clonotype: Its antigen remains unknown.

CDR3 size: 16 residues. CDR1 SQVTM and CDR2 ANQGSEA come from the germline V gene. With 0 bases removed from V and 6 bases from J, the gap between germline ends came to 20 bases. This same sample was also part of a study on T cells expressing NK-cell markers. That source notes: The study sequenced eight donors, seven HCMV-seropositive and one seronegative. Dominance of the CD3+CD56-NKG2C+ fraction by these clonotypes also held in four donors.

This TCR came from a woman aged 18-30 years in good health. The V call is TRBV29-1, the J call TRBJ1-1; no clear D. The sequenced material came from CD4+ T cells sorted from blood. The CDR3 DNA is TGCAGCGTTGAAGATCCCCCCGGCATACGGAGGTCTGAAGCTTTCTTT. This sequence encodes CSVEDPPGIRRSEAFF.